This T cell receptor beta chain was found in a study of cytomegalovirus exposure and HLA in healthy donors. Overall study context: There were some 81 million unique TCRs (from HLA-typed donors) in an early data release.

J lost 4 bases, V lost 1 base, and 0 bases had no gene match. This CDR3 contains 15 residues. The germline CDR1 and CDR2 sequences are SGHVS and FQNEAQ. The PCR made use of 60 Vbeta and 13 Jbeta primers. Clones were read by immunoSEQ multiplex PCR, and TCRdb kept only the in-frame ones, dropping some. The table includes under 70,000 clones, about 71% detected once. The V and J genes are TRBV7-8 and TRBJ2-5, with 13 bases aligning to TRBD2. This TCR derives from a woman aged 60-75 years in good health and CMV-seropositive. Sequencing used PBMCs. In nucleotides, the CDR3 is TGTGCCAGCAGCTTAGGGACTAGCGGGGGAGAGACCCAGTACTTC. Translating gives CASSLGTSGGETQYF.